This T cell receptor (beta chain) was recovered during a study of cytomegalovirus exposure and HLA in healthy donors. Overall study context: Around 80 million unique TCR sequences came from HLA-typed donors in an early release.

As for this clone: Its specificity is unknown.

The germline V gene encodes CDR1 SSHAT and CDR2 FNYEAQ (reference sequence). Trimming at V came to 5 bases and at J to 1 base, leaving 3 bases not matched to a gene. The CDR3 sequence is 15 residues long. It was with 60 Vbeta and 13 Jbeta primers that the PCR ran. Produced via immunoSEQ multiplex PCR; TCRdb's table is partial and in-frame only. Among 80,000 to 95,000 clones, roughly two thirds were seen once, and the ten largest hold roughly 6%. Study findings and constraints: CMV antigen specificity was confirmed in vitro for a few CMV-associated chains. A later analysis linked roughly 17,000 TCR beta sequences to HLA alleles at 0.05 false discovery rate.

Sample: PBMCs. The chain joins TRBV7-7 to TRBJ2-3, with 10 bases aligning to TRBD1. The sequence derives from a woman aged 30 to 39 in good health and CMV-seronegative. The CDR3 loop is CASSVGTGGTDTQYF. CDR3 nucleotide sequence: TGTGCCAGCAGCGTCGGGACAGGGGGCACAGATACGCAGTATTTT.